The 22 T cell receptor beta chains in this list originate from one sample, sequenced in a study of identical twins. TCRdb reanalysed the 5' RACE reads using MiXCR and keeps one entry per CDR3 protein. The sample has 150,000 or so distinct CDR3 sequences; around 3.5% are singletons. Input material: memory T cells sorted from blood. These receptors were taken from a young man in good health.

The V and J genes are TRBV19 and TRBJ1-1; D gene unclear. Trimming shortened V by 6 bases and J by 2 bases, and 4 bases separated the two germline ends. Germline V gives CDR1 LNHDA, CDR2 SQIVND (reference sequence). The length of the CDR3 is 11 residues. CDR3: CASRINTEAFF. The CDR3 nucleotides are TGTGCCAGTAGGATCAACACTGAAGCTTTCTTT.

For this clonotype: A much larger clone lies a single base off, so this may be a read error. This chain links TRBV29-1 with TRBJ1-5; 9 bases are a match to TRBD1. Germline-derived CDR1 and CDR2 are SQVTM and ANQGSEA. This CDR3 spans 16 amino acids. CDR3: CIVVVASGQGNQPQHF. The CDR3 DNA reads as TGCATCGTCGTCGTGGCATCGGGACAGGGTAATCAGCCCCAGCATTTT.

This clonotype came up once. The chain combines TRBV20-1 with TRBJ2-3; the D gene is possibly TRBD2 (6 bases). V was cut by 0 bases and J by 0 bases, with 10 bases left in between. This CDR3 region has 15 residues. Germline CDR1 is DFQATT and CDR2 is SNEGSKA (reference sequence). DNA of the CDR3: TGCAGTGCTAGAGATGCGGGGTTAAGCACAGATACGCAGTATTTT. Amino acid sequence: CSARDAGLSTDTQYF.

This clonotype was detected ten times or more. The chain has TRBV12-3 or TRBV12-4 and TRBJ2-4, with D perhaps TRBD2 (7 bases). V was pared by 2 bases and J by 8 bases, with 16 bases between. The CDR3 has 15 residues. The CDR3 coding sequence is TGTGCCAGCAGTTTAAGGGGAGGGGGGGGCCACATTCAGTACTTC. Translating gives CASSLRGGGGHIQYF.

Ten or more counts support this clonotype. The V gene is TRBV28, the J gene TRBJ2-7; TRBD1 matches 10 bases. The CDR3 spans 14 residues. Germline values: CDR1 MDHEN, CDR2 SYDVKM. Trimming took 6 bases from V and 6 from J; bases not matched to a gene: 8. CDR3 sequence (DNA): TGTGCCAGCAGGTCCGGGACAGGGGTTTCCGAGCAGTACTTC. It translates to CASRSGTGVSEQYF.

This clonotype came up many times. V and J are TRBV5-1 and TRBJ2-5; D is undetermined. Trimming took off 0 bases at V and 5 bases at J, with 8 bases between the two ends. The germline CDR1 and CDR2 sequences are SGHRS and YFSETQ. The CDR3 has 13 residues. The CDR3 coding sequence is TGCGCCAGCAGCTTGGTTGGAATGGAGACCCAGTACTTC. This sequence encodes CASSLVGMETQYF.

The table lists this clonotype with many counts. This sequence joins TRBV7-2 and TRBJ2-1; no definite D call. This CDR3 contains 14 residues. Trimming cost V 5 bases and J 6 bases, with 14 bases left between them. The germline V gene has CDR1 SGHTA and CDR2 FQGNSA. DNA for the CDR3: TGTGCCAGCAGCAAACAGCAGACAAGCAATGAGCAGTTCTTC. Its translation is CASSKQQTSNEQFF.

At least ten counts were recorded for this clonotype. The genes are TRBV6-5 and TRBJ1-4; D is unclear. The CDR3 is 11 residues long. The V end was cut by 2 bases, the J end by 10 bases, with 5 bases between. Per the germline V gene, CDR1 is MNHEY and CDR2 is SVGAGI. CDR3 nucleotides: TGTGCCAGCAGTTACGCGGGAAAACTGTTTTTT. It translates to CASSYAGKLFF.

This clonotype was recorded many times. The CDR3 protein is CASSLIAGGLSSYNEQFF. The CDR3 DNA sequence: TGTGCCAGTAGTTTGATAGCGGGAGGGTTAAGCTCCTACAATGAGCAGTTCTTC. The chain combines TRBV19 with TRBJ2-1; 11 bases map to TRBD2. The CDR3 length is 18 residues. Germline CDR1 and CDR2: LNHDA and SQIVND (reference sequence). V lost 5 bases to trimming and J lost 0 bases; unmatched junction nucleotides: 9. Based on the CDR3 plus reference TRBV19 and TRBJ2-1, the full variable domain is DGGITQSPKYLFRKEGQNVTLSCEQNLNHDAMYWYRQDPGQGLRLIYYSQIVNDFQKGDIAEGYSVSREKKESFPLTVTSAQKNPTAFYLCASSLIAGGLSSYNEQFFGPGTRLTVL.

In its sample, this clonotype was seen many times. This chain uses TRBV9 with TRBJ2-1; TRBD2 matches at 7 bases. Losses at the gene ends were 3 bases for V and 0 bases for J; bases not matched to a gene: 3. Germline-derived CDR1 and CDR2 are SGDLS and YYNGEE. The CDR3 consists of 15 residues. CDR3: CASSAGTISYNEQFF. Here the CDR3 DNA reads TGTGCCAGCAGCGCCGGGACTATCTCCTACAATGAGCAGTTCTTC.

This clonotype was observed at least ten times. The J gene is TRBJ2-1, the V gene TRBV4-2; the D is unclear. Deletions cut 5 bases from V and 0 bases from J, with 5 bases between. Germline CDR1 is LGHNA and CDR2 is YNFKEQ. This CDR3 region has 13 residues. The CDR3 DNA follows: TGTGCCAGCAGCGACCCCTCCTACAATGAGCAGTTCTTC. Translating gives CASSDPSYNEQFF.

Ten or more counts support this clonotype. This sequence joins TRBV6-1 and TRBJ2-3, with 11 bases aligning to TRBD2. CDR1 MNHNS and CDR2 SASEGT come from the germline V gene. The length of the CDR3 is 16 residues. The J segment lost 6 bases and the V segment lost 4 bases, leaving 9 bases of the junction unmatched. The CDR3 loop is CASSVGLAGGPDTQYF. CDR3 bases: TGTGCCAGCAGTGTGGGTTTAGCGGGAGGGCCCGATACGCAGTATTTT.

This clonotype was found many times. Here the CDR3 reads CASSLGLMSQETQYF. CDR3 bases: TGTGCCAGCAGCTTGGGACTAATGAGTCAAGAGACCCAGTACTTC. This chain links TRBV5-4 with TRBJ2-5; a weak D match, TRBD2 (5 bases). The CDR3 is 15 amino acids. The V end was cut by 0 bases, the J end by 2 bases, with 11 bases between. Germline V gene lookup returns CDR1 SGHNT and CDR2 YYREEE (reference sequence).

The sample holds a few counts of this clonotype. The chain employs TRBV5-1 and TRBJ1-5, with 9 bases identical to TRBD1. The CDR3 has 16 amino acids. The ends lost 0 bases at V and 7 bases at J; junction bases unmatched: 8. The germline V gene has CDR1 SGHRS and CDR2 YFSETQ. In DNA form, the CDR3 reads TGCGCCAGCAGCTTGGCGGGGACAGGGTTGGGACAGCCCCAGCATTTT. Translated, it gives CASSLAGTGLGQPQHF.

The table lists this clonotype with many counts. DNA of the CDR3: TGTGCCAGCAGCCTAATTCAAGAGACCCAGTACTTC. As protein: CASSLIQETQYF. The genes are TRBV12-3 or TRBV12-4 and TRBJ2-5; D is unresolved. The CDR3 length is 12 residues. V was pared by 6 bases and J by 2 bases, with 7 bases between.

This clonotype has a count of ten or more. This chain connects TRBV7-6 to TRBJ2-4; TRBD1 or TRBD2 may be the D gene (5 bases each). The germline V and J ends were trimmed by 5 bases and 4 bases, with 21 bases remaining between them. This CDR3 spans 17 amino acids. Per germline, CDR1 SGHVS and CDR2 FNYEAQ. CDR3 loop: CASSPSPPGSSKNIQYF. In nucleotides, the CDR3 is TGTGCCAGCAGCCCCTCTCCACCAGGGAGCTCTAAAAACATTCAGTACTTC.

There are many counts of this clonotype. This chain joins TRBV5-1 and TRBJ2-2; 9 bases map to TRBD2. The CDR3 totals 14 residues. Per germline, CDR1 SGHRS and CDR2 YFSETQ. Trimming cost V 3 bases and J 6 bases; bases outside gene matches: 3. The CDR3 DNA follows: TGCGCCAGCAGCTGGCGGACTAGCGCCGGGGAGCTGTTTTTT. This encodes CASSWRTSAGELFF. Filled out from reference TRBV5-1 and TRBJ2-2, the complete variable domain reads KAGVTQTPRYLIKTRGQQVTLSCSPISGHRSVSWYQQTPGQGLQFLFEYFSETQRNKGNFPGRFSGRQFSNSRSEMNVSTLELGDSALYLCASSWRTSAGELFFGEGSRLTVL.

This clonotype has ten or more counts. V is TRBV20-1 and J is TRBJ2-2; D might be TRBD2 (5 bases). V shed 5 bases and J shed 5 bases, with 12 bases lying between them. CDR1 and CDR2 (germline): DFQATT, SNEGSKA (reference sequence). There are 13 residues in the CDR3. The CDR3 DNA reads TGCAGTGCTCCTTGGACTGGGACCGGGGAGCTGTTTTTT. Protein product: CSAPWTGTGELFF.

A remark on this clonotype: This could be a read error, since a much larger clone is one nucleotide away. CDR3 bases: TGTGCCAGCAGCTTAGCGCCGGGGAGTCAAGATACCCAGTACTTC. Encoded protein: CASSLAPGSQDTQYF. The chain links TRBV7-9 to TRBJ2-5; D is perhaps TRBD2 (5 bases). The CDR3 has 15 amino acids. Germline CDR1 SEHNR, CDR2 FQNEAQ (reference sequence). The whole variable domain, filled in from reference TRBV7-9 and TRBJ2-5, reads DTGVSQNPRHKITKRGQNVTFRCDPISEHNRLYWYRQTLGQGPEFLTYFQNEAQLEKSRLLSDRFSAERPKGSFSTLEIQRTEQGDSAMYLCASSLAPGSQDTQYFGPGTRLLVL.

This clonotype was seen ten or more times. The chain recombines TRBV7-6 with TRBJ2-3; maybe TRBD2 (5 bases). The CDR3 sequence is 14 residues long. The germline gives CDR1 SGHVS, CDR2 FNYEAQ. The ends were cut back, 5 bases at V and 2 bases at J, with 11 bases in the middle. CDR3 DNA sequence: TGTGCCAGCAGCCCGGACTCGTCCACAGATACGCAGTATTTT. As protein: CASSPDSSTDTQYF.

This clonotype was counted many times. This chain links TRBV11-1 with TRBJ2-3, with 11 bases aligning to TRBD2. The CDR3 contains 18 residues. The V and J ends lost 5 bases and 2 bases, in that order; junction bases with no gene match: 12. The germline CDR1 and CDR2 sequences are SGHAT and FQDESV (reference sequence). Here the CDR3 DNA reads TGTGCCAGCAGCCTACCACCGAGACTAGCGGGATTCACAGATACGCAGTATTTT. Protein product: CASSLPPRLAGFTDTQYF.

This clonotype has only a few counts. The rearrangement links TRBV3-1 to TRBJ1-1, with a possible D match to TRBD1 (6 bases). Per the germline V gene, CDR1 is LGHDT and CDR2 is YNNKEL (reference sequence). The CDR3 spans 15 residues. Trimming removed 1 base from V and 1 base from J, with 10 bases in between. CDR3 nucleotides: TGTGCCAGCAGCCAAGGAGTACAGGGGAACACTGAAGCTTTCTTT. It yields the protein CASSQGVQGNTEAFF. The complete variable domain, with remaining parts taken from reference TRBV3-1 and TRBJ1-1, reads DTAVSQTPKYLVTQMGNDKSIKCEQNLGHDTMYWYKQDSKKFLKIMFSYNNKELIINETVPNRFSPKSPDKAHLNLHINSLELGDSAVYFCASSQGVQGNTEAFFGQGTRLTVV.